The rows below give T cell receptor beta chains drawn from one sample of a study of a mutant IDH1 vaccine in newly diagnosed glioma. The protocol was immunoSEQ multiplex PCR, while the TCRdb copy is restricted to in-frame clones and leaves out a portion. The sample contains around 50,000 clones, about 88% of which appear only once. Their antigens are not known. The specimen was PBMCs, collected from a glioma patient whose treatment included an IDH1 peptide vaccine. These receptors all stem from a woman aged 40 to 50 with glioma. Both conserved end residues are trimmed from each CDR3. Each record gives: V gene, J gene, CDR3 protein.

V gene: TRBV19; J gene: TRBJ1-2; CDR3 protein: ASSMGTVPVYT
V gene: TRBV19; J gene: TRBJ2-5; CDR3 protein: ASTPQGNQETQY
V gene: TRBV6-5; J gene: TRBJ2-7; CDR3 protein: ASSYGTGRDEQY
V gene: TRBV27; J gene: TRBJ2-5; CDR3 protein: ASSFGRGRETQY
V gene: TRBV19; J gene: TRBJ2-1; CDR3 protein: ASSIGGRGNEQF
V gene: TRBV5-4; J gene: TRBJ2-3; CDR3 protein: ASSLRGGGHPNTDTQY
V gene: TRBV5-1; J gene: TRBJ1-4; CDR3 protein: ASSLQTGDEKLF
V gene: TRBV7-8; J gene: TRBJ2-3; CDR3 protein: ASSLVAGGTDTQY
V gene: TRBV2; J gene: TRBJ2-1; CDR3 protein: ASSEAGWYNEQF
V gene: TRBV2; J gene: TRBJ2-2; CDR3 protein: ASSVRQENPTGELF
V gene: TRBV10-3; J gene: TRBJ2-5; CDR3 protein: AIRATGGGETQY
V gene: TRBV4-1; J gene: TRBJ1-3; CDR3 protein: ASSQDGHRGFGNTIY
V gene: TRBV7-9; J gene: TRBJ1-1; CDR3 protein: ASSLSIGGNTEAF
V gene: TRBV7-8; J gene: TRBJ2-1; CDR3 protein: ASSLVAGGPHEQF
V gene: TRBV30; J gene: TRBJ1-5; CDR3 protein: AWGRGRDQPQH
V gene: TRBV7-9; J gene: TRBJ2-7; CDR3 protein: ASSWTSGGLLGEQY
V gene: TRBV18; J gene: TRBJ2-3; CDR3 protein: ASCLAGDSDTQY
V gene: TRBV18; J gene: TRBJ1-2; CDR3 protein: ASSDRGNNYGYT
V gene: TRBV19; J gene: TRBJ2-5; CDR3 protein: ASNALMGETQY
V gene: TRBV7-8; J gene: TRBJ2-2; CDR3 protein: ASSRQRTGTGELF
V gene: TRBV7-2; J gene: TRBJ2-1; CDR3 protein: ASSGAGGPGEQF
V gene: TRBV10-3; J gene: TRBJ1-6; CDR3 protein: AIRGDSISPLH
V gene: TRBV6-5; J gene: TRBJ1-2; CDR3 protein: ASSLNRREGYT
V gene: TRBV27; J gene: TRBJ1-6; CDR3 protein: ASRIDRDPRNSPLH
V gene: TRBV27; J gene: TRBJ2-3; CDR3 protein: ASSDPMTSGITDTQY
V gene: TRBV2; J gene: TRBJ2-7; CDR3 protein: ASSEGADNSYEQY